One and the same sample provided the 10 T cell receptor beta chains below, sequenced in a study of spatial heterogeneity in lung cancer (dated by TCRdb to about 2019). The library was obtained by 5' RACE. Sequenced on a NextSeq 500. Through fastp at Q25 and MiXCR, TCRdb rebuilt clones from the public reads, retaining in-frame beta chains. Every CDR3 protein is listed once, alongside the most common genes and DNA of its rows. The sample records about 17,000 distinct CDR3 sequences, about 22% of which are singletons. The top ten clones comprise around 19% of the sample. In the paper's terms, the time point label means: sample taken at primary tumor resection. Without any cell sorting, TCR sequencing was performed on whole RNA extracted either from tumor and nontumor lung tissue or from cryopreserved PBMC samples. Sequenced material: PBMCs, taken at surgery. Receptor source: a female donor with early-stage non-small cell lung cancer.

This clonotype was recorded at least ten times. The V and J genes are TRBV6-2 or TRBV6-3 and TRBJ2-7; either TRBD1 or TRBD2 may supply D (5 bases each). CDR3 length: 15 residues. V was shortened by 5 bases and J by 7 bases, with 21 bases between the two germline ends. The germline gives CDR1 MNHEY, CDR2 SVGEGT. The CDR3 loop reads CASSQQPGTEREQYF. The CDR3 DNA sequence: TGTGCCAGCAGTCAACAACCCGGGACCGAGCGGGAGCAGTACTTC.

This clonotype was counted ten times or more. The rearrangement joins TRBV28 to TRBJ1-4; D is undetermined. V was clipped by 8 bases and J by 9 bases, with 16 bases between them. Germline V gene sequence: CDR1 MDHEN, CDR2 SYDVKM. This CDR3 has 13 residues. The CDR3 bases are TGTGCCAGCCGGACTTCTATCAGGAAAAAACTGTTTTTT. Its protein is CASRTSIRKKLFF. Together with reference TRBV28 and TRBJ1-4, the CDR3 gives the full variable domain: DVKVTQSSRYLVKRTGEKVFLECVQDMDHENMFWYRQDPGLGLRLIYFSYDVKMKEKGDIPEGYSVSREKKERFSLILESASTNQTSMYLCASRTSIRKKLFFGSGTQLSVL.

This clonotype has at least ten counts. V gene TRBV4-2 combines with J gene TRBJ2-3; D remains ambiguous. Germline V gene lookup returns CDR1 LGHNA and CDR2 YNFKEQ. Trimming cost V 1 base and J 0 bases, with 11 bases left between them. The CDR3 is made up of 16 amino acids. The CDR3 sequence: CASSQGRSFSTDTQYF. The CDR3 bases are TGTGCCAGCAGCCAAGGTCGCAGTTTTAGCACAGATACGCAGTATTTT.

This clonotype appeared a few times. This chain joins TRBV12-3 or TRBV12-4 and TRBJ2-5; D is possibly TRBD2 (5 bases). V lost 6 bases, J lost 2 bases, and 22 bases lay in between. This CDR3 region has 17 residues. The chain's CDR3 is CASSPLRGRRLQETQYF. The CDR3, as DNA: TGTGCCAGCAGCCCCCTGAGAGGGCGGCGTTTACAAGAGACCCAGTACTTC.

This clonotype was observed at least ten times. The chain is built from TRBV24-1 and TRBJ2-5; 10 bases map to TRBD1. This CDR3 contains 17 residues. The germline V gene encodes CDR1 KGHDR and CDR2 SFDVKD. Trimming cost V 3 bases and J 2 bases; bases outside gene matches: 8. As DNA, the CDR3 is TGTGCCACCAGTGATGTGACAGGGGGCGGCCGACAAGAGACCCAGTACTTC. Translating gives CATSDVTGGGRQETQYF.

The chain carries TRBV5-1 and TRBJ1-2; unclear D gene. The CDR3 spans 13 residues. Germline assignment: CDR1 SGHRS and CDR2 YFSETQ. The V end lost 6 bases, the J end lost 6 bases, and 15 bases lay between the germline ends. CDR3 sequence reads: CASNSLGPDGYTF. In DNA, the CDR3 is TGCGCCAGCAACTCCCTAGGTCCTGATGGCTACACCTTC.

The gene calls are TRBV4-1 and TRBJ2-1, with D possibly matching TRBD1 (6 bases). Looked up from germline, CDR1 is MGHRA and CDR2 is YSYEKL. The CDR3 spans 16 residues. The V end lost 4 bases, the J end lost 0 bases, and 13 bases lay between the germline ends. CDR3 DNA sequence: TGCGCCAGCAGCCTAGAAGGGGGAACCTCCTACAATGAGCAGTTCTTC. This codes for CASSLEGGTSYNEQFF.

The chain couples TRBV7-9 to TRBJ2-1, with 9 bases lining up with TRBD2. Germline assignment: CDR1 SEHNR and CDR2 FQNEAQ (reference sequence). The CDR3 has 22 residues. Trimming took 8 bases from V and 1 from J; bases not matched to a gene: 27. The CDR3 nucleotides read TGTGCCAGCGAGCTTAGTACGGTCGTGGGCCTAGCGGGACGAGCTTCCTACAATGAGCAGTTCTTC. Amino acids: CASELSTVVGLAGRASYNEQFF.

This clonotype is classed as medium-sized. The rearrangement uses TRBV7-9 and TRBJ1-2, with D perhaps matching TRBD1 (5 bases). CDR3 length: 13 residues. Trimming cost V 4 bases and J 0 bases, with 6 bases left between them. Germline V gene sequence: CDR1 SEHNR, CDR2 FQNEAQ (reference sequence). CDR3 bases: TGTGCCAGCAGCTCGACAGCTAACTATGGCTACACCTTC. Translated, it gives CASSSTANYGYTF. The complete variable domain, with remaining parts taken from reference TRBV7-9 and TRBJ1-2, reads DTGVSQNPRHKITKRGQNVTFRCDPISEHNRLYWYRQTLGQGPEFLTYFQNEAQLEKSRLLSDRFSAERPKGSFSTLEIQRTEQGDSAMYLCASSSTANYGYTFGSGTRLTVV.

There are many counts of this clonotype. The chain combines TRBV9 with TRBJ1-2, with D maybe TRBD1 (6 bases). The CDR3 sequence is 15 residues long. The germline V and J ends were trimmed by 0 bases and 4 bases, with 13 bases remaining between them. The germline V gene has CDR1 SGDLS and CDR2 YYNGEE. CDR3 nucleotides: TGTGCCAGCAGCGTAGCCCCAGGGGATAGCTATGGCTACACCTTC. Translated: CASSVAPGDSYGYTF.